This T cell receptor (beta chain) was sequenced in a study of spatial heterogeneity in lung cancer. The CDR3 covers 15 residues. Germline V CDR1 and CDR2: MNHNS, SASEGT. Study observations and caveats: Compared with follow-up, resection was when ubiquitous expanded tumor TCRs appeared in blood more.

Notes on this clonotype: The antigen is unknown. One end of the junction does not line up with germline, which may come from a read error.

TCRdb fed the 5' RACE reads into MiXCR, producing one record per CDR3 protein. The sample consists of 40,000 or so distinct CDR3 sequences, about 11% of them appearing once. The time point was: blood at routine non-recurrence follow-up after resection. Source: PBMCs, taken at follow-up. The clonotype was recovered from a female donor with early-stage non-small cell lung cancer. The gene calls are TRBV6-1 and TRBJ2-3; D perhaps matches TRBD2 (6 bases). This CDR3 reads CTSSLRGSGRDTQYF. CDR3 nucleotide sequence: TGTACCAGCAGCCTCCGGGGGTCCGGCAGAGATACGCAGTATTTT.